The clone carrying this TCR beta chain was counted a few times. V lost 8 bases and J lost 4, with 11 bases in between. There are 12 residues in the CDR3. This entry is derived from a study of T-cell memory formation after mild COVID-19. TCRdb re-analysed the 5' RACE reads in MiXCR, keeping a single row per CDR3 protein. The sample has some 210,000 distinct CDR3 sequences, about 11% seen once; the top ten hold 2.5% to 3.5%. Input material: PBMCs or a T cell subset sorted from them (not recorded which). V and J are TRBV12-3 or TRBV12-4 and TRBJ1-2; D not resolved. This sequence originates from a man aged 18 to 30 who had mild COVID-19 (a few samples of this study predate the infection). Cell type and time point are not known. The CDR3 sequence: CASAGPGYGYTF. DNA of the CDR3: TGTGCCAGCGCCGGTCCAGGCTATGGCTACACCTTC.